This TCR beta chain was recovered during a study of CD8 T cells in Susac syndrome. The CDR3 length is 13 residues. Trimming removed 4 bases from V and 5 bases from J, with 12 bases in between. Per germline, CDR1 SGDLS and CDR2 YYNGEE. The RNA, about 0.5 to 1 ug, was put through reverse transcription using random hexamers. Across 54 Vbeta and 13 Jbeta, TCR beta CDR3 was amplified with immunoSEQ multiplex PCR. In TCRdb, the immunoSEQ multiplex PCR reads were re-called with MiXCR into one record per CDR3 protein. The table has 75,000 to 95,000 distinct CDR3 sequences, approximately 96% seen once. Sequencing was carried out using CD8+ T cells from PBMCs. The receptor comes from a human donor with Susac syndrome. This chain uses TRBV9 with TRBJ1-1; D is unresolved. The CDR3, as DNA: TGTGCCAGCAGCATTCAGACGGAAACTGAAGCTTTCTTT. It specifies CASSIQTETEAFF.